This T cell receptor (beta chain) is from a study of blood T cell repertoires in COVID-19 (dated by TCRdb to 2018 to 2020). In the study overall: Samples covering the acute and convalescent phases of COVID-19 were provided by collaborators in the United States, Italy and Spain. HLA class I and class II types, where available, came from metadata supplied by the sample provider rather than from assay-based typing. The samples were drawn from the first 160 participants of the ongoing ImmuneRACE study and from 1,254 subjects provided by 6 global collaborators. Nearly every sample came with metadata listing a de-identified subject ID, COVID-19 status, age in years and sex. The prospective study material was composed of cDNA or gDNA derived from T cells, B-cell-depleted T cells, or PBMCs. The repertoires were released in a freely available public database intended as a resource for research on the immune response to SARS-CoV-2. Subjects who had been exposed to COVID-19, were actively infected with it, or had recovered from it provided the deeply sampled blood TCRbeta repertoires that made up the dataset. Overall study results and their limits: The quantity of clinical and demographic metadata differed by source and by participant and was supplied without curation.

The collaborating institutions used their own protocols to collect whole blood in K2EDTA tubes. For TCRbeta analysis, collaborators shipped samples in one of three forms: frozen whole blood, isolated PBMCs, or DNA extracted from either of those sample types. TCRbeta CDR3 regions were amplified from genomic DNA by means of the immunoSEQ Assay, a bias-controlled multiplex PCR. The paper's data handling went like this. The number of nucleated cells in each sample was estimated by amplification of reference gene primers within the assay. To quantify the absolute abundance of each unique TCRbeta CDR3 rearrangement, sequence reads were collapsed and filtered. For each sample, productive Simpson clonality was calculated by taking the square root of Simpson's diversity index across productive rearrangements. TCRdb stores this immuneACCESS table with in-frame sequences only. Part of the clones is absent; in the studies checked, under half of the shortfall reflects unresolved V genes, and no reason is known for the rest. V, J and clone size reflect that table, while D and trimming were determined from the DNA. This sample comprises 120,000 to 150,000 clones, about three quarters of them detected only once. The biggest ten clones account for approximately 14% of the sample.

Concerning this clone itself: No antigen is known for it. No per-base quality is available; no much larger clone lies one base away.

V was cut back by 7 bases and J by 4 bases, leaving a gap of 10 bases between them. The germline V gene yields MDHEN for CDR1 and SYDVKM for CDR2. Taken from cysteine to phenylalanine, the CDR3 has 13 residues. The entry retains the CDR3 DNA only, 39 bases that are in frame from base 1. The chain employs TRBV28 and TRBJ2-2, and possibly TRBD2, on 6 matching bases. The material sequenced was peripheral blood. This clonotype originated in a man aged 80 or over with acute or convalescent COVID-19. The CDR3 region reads CASTGGFTGELFF. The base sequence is TGTGCCAGCACTGGAGGGTTCACCGGGGAGCTGTTTTTT.